This T cell receptor beta chain was captured by sequencing in a study of Ad26.COV2.S vaccination and SARS-CoV-2 variants. The overall study: The COV1001 Ad26.COV2.S trial arm included the donor.

CDR3 length: 15 residues. Germline values: CDR1 MNHEY, CDR2 SVGEGT. Between the trimmed V and J ends, which lost 0 bases and 2 bases, there was a span of 10 bases. This table comes from immunoSEQ multiplex PCR, and its TCRdb copy is limited to in-frame clones, with some not included. The repertoire holds about 430,000 clones, with about 93% as singletons. Study-wide results and limits: Following vaccination, spike-specific CD8+ and CD4+ T cell responses reportedly exhibited substantial breadth.

As concerns this clone: Its target is not known.

The treatment here: roughly 19 received Ad26.COV2.S at low or high dose, single or two shots; 5 received placebo; per-sample allocation not given. Collection of the samples took place on day 63 after the first injection of vaccine or placebo. The sequences come from peripheral blood, collected in a trial of Ad26.COV2.S vaccine versus placebo. The chain recombines TRBV6-2 or TRBV6-3 with TRBJ1-1; D gene ambiguous. This receptor was obtained from a person aged 18-65 years who received the Ad26.COV2.S COVID-19 vaccine or a placebo. CDR3 in amino acids: CASSYSSYRNTEAFF. CDR3 bases: TGTGCCAGCAGTTACTCGAGCTACAGAAACACTGAAGCTTTCTTT.